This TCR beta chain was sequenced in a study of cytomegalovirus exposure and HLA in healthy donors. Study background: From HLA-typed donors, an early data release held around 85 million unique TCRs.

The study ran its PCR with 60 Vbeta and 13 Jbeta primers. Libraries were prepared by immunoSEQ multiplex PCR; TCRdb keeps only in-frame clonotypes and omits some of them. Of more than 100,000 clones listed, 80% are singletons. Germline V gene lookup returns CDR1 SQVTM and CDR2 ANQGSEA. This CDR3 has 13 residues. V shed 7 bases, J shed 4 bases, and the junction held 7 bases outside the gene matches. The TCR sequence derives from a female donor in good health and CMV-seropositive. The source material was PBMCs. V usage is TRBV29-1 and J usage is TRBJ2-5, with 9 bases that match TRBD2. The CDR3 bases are TGCAGCGGACGCGGGGGGGGAGGAGAGACCCAGTACTTC. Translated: CSGRGGGGETQYF.